A single sample is the source of the 12 T cell receptor beta chains below, sequenced in a study of neurological immune-mediated disorders. In TCRdb, the 5' RACE reads were re-called with MiXCR into one record per CDR3 protein. Altogether roughly 67,000 distinct CDR3 sequences are present, about 4% being singletons, with the ten largest covering about 2.4%. Sequenced material: PBMCs. These receptors all come from a middle-aged man with multiple sclerosis.

V and J are TRBV12-3 or TRBV12-4 and TRBJ2-1, with D tentatively TRBD2 (5 bases). Trimming pared 2 bases from V and 1 base from J, leaving 6 bases between. This CDR3 region has 14 residues. The CDR3 DNA follows: TGTGCCAGCAGTTTAAGAGGGTCCTACAATGAGCAGTTCTTC. Translation: CASSLRGSYNEQFF.

This clonotype was observed a handful of times. This may be a read error: a much more frequent sequence differs by one nucleotide. J is TRBJ2-3 and V is TRBV20-1; a possible D gene is TRBD1 (5 bases). Germline assignment: CDR1 DFQATT and CDR2 SNEGSKA (reference sequence). V was cut by 5 bases and J by 2 bases, with 17 bases left in between. This CDR3 has 15 amino acids. CDR3 sequence: CSAPRTKTTTDTQYF. The CDR3 DNA reads as TGCAGTGCTCCCAGGACAAAAACCACCACAGATACGCAGTATTTT.

The table lists this clonotype with a few counts. The rearrangement links TRBV9 to TRBJ1-1, with TRBD1 as a possible D gene (5 bases). There are 17 residues in the CDR3. Per the germline V gene, CDR1 is SGDLS and CDR2 is YYNGEE. Trimming took 0 bases from V and 4 from J, leaving 19 bases between them. This CDR3 is CASSVAEGRRGSTEAFF. For the CDR3, the DNA is TGTGCCAGCAGCGTAGCTGAGGGGCGCCGAGGTAGCACTGAAGCTTTCTTT.

The chain uses TRBV5-1 and TRBJ1-1; D not resolved. CDR3 length: 14 residues. Trimming shortened V by 4 bases and J by 2 bases, and 12 bases separated the two germline ends. From germline, CDR1 is SGHRS and CDR2 YFSETQ. CDR3 region: CASSASTDNTEAFF. The CDR3 DNA sequence: TGCGCCAGCAGCGCAAGTACAGATAACACTGAAGCTTTCTTT.

CDR3 in DNA: TGCAGCGTTCTACAGGGGACAGAGACCCAGTACTTC. Protein sequence: CSVLQGTETQYF. The rearrangement joins TRBV29-1 to TRBJ2-5, with 7 bases that match TRBD1. Per the germline V gene, CDR1 is SQVTM and CDR2 is ANQGSEA. The V gene end was trimmed by 5 bases and the J gene end by 4 bases; junction bases not matched to a gene: 4. There are 12 residues in the CDR3.

This clonotype was recorded at least ten times. The J gene is TRBJ2-1, the V gene TRBV7-9; no reliable D call. The germline V gene encodes CDR1 SEHNR and CDR2 FQNEAQ (reference sequence). The V end lost 4 bases, the J end lost 8 bases, and 15 bases lay between the germline ends. This CDR3 contains 14 residues. CDR3 coding DNA: TGTGCCAGCAGCTCACCCTTAGTGCGCTATGAGCAGTTCTTC. It specifies CASSSPLVRYEQFF.

Ten or more counts support this clonotype. V and J are TRBV5-1 and TRBJ2-3, with 9 bases identical to TRBD2. The trim removed 3 bases at V and 5 bases at J, leaving 4 bases unmatched. Germline CDR1 and CDR2: SGHRS and YFSETQ. The CDR3 loop spans 14 amino acids. CDR3 residues: CASSSIAGEDTQYF. For the CDR3, the DNA is TGCGCCAGCAGCTCCATAGCGGGGGAAGATACGCAGTATTTT. The full variable domain, in which reference TRBV5-1 and TRBJ2-3 provide the parts outside the CDR3, is KAGVTQTPRYLIKTRGQQVTLSCSPISGHRSVSWYQQTPGQGLQFLFEYFSETQRNKGNFPGRFSGRQFSNSRSEMNVSTLELGDSALYLCASSSIAGEDTQYFGPGTRLTVL.

This clonotype was detected many times. The chain combines TRBV6-5 with TRBJ1-1, with a tentative D call TRBD1 (5 bases). The CDR3 loop spans 16 amino acids. The V end was cut by 0 bases, the J end by 1 base, with 12 bases between. CDR1 MNHEY and CDR2 SVGAGI come from the germline V gene. CDR3 DNA: TGTGCCAGCAGTTACTCGGAACAGGCACCGAACACTGAAGCTTTCTTT. It is translated as CASSYSEQAPNTEAFF.

The table lists this clonotype with many counts. V is TRBV5-1 and J is TRBJ2-1, with 10 positions matching TRBD2. CDR1 is SGHRS and CDR2 is YFSETQ in the germline V gene. V was clipped by 1 base and J by 2 bases; unmatched bases: 6. The CDR3 extends over 17 amino acids. The CDR3: CASSLYVAGGTYNEQFF. The CDR3 DNA reads TGCGCCAGCAGCTTGTATGTAGCGGGGGGCACCTACAATGAGCAGTTCTTC.

This clonotype has at least ten counts. The chain has TRBV4-1 and TRBJ2-5, with 7 nucleotides matching TRBD1. Germline lookup yields CDR1 MGHRA and CDR2 YSYEKL. V lost 0 bases, J lost 5 bases, and 6 bases stayed unmatched. The CDR3 has 15 residues. In DNA, the CDR3 is TGCGCCAGCAGCCAAGATGACAGGGCCCGGGAGACCCAGTACTTC. Translating it yields CASSQDDRARETQYF.

This clonotype has at least ten counts. The J gene is TRBJ2-2, the V gene TRBV6-5; perhaps TRBD1 as D (5 bases). The length of the CDR3 is 16 residues. Deletions cut 6 bases from V and 6 bases from J, with 20 bases between. The V gene's germline CDR1 is MNHEY and CDR2 SVGAGI. CDR3 nucleotide sequence: TGTGCCAGCAGGGGGCTGTGGACCTCCGCGCCCGGGGAGCTGTTTTTT. This gives the protein CASRGLWTSAPGELFF.

This clonotype was seen many times. The chain is built from TRBV12-3 or TRBV12-4 and TRBJ1-3; TRBD1 aligns across 8 bases. This CDR3 has 15 residues. Trimming at V came to 6 bases and at J to 8 bases, leaving 12 bases not matched to a gene. The chain's CDR3 is CASRGLDREEHTIYF. The DNA of the CDR3 is TGTGCCAGCAGGGGACTGGACAGGGAGGAACACACCATATATTTT.